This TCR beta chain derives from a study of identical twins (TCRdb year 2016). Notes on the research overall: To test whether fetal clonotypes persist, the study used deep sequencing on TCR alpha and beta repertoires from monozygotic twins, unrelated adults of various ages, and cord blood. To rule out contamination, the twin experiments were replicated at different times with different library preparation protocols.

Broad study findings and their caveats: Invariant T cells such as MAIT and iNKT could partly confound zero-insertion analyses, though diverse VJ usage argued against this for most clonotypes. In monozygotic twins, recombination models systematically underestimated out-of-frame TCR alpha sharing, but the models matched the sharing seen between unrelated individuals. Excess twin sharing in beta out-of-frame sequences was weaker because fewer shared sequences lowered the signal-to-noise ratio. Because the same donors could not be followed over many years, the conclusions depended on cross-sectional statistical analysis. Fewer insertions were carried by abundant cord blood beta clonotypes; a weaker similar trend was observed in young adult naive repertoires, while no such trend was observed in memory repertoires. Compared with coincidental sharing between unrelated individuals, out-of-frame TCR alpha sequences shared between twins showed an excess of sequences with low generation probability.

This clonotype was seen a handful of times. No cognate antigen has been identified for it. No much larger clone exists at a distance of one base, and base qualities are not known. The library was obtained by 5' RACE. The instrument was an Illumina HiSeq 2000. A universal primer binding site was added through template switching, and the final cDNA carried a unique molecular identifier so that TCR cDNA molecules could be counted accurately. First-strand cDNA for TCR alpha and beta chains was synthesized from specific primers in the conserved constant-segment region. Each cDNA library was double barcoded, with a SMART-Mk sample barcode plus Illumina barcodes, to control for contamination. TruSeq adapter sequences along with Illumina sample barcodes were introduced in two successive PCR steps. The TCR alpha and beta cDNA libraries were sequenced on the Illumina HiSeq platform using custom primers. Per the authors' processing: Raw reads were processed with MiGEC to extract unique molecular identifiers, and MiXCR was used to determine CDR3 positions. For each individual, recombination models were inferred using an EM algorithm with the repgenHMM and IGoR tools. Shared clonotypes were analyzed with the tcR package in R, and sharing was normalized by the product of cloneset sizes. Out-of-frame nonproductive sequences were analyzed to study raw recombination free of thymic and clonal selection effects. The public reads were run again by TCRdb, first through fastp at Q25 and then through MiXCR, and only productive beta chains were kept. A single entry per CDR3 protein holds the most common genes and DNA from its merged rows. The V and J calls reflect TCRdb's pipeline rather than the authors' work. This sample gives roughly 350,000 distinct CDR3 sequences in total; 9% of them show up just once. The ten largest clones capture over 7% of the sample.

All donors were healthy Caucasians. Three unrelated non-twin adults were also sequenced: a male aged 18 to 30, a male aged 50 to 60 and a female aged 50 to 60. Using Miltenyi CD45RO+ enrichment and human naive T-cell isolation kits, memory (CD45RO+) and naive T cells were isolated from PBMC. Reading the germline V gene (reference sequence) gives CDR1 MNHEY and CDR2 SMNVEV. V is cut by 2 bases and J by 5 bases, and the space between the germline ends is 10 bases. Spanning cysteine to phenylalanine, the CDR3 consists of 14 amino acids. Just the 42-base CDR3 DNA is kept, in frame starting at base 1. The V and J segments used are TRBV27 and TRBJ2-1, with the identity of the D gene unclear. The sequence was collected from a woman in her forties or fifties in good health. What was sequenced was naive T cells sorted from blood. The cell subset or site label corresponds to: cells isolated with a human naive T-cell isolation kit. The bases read TGTGCCAGCAGTTTAACAGAGGCAAACAATGAGCAGTTCTTC. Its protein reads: CASSLTEANNEQFF.